The rows below give T cell receptor beta chains drawn from one sample of a study of T cell responses to AZD1222 COVID-19 vaccine. Assay used: immunoSEQ multiplex PCR; TCRdb lists only in-frame clones, some missing. The sample shows some 88,000 clones, approximately 90% of them seen only once. The material was peripheral blood, obtained on day 0 of AZD1222 vaccination. Receptor source: an adult in good health. The CDR3 runs from the conserved cysteine through the conserved F or W. A D gene is named only where the DNA matches it firmly. Where a row states a size, it is once, few, many or the class of an expanded clone; other rows omit it.

>TRBV11-2|TRBJ2-5|.|.
TGTGCCAGCAGCTTAGAGTCGTCCGAGACCCAGTACTTC
CASSLESSETQYF
>TRBV21-1|TRBJ1-5|.|once
TGTGCCAGCAGCAAATCGGAACAGGGAGTCGAGCCCCAGCATTTT
CASSKSEQGVEPQHF
>TRBV5-1|TRBJ1-1|.|.
TGCGCCAGCAGCTTGGGGCGGCAGAACACTGAAGCTTTCTTT
CASSLGRQNTEAFF
>TRBV11-2|TRBJ2-7|.|.
TGTGCCAGCAGCCCACGGACTGCCTACGAGCAGTACTTC
CASSPRTAYEQYF
>TRBV5-1|TRBJ2-7|TRBD1|.
TGCGCCAGCAGCCTAGACGGGACAGCCAACTACGAGCAGTACTTC
CASSLDGTANYEQYF
>TRBV3-1/TRBV3-2|TRBJ1-2|.|.
TGTGCCAGCAGCCAGGGCCCCTATGGCTACACCTTC
CASSQGPYGYTF
>TRBV25-1|TRBJ2-3|.|.
TGTGCCAGCAGTGGTAAAACAGATACGCAGTATTTT
CASSGKTDTQYF
>TRBV29-1|TRBJ2-2|TRBD2|.
TGCAGCGTTGGAGTAGCGGGAGCGAACACCGGGGAGCTGTTTTTT
CSVGVAGANTGELFF
>TRBV29-1|TRBJ2-2|.|.
TGCAGCGTTGTTGAGATCAACACCGGGGAGCTGTTTTTT
CSVVEINTGELFF
>TRBV2|TRBJ2-3|TRBD2|.
TGTGCCAGCAGAGGACTAGCGGGGCTAGATACGCAGTATTTT
CASRGLAGLDTQYF
>TRBV27|TRBJ2-7|.|.
TGTGCCAGCAGCCCCTTTAGGTTGGGGAGCTCCTACGAGCAGTACTTC
CASSPFRLGSSYEQYF
>TRBV28|TRBJ2-7|TRBD1|few
TGTGCCAGCACCGTCCCTGGGACAGGGGGTTACGAGCAGTACTTC
CASTVPGTGGYEQYF
>TRBV12-3/TRBV12-4|TRBJ2-3|.|.
TGTGCCAGCAGTCTTAAGCCCTTAGATACGCAGTATTTT
CASSLKPLDTQYF
>TRBV11-1|TRBJ2-1|.|.
TGTGCCAGCAGCTTAGGACAGTACAATGAGCAGTTCTTC
CASSLGQYNEQFF
>TRBV28|TRBJ1-3|.|.
TGTGCCAGCAGCACTGGAGGGGCCGGAAACACCATATATTTT
CASSTGGAGNTIYF
>TRBV4-3|TRBJ2-5|TRBD2|.
TGCGCCAGCAGCCTTAGGGGACTAGCGGGGCAAGAGACCCAGTACTTC
CASSLRGLAGQETQYF
>TRBV3-1/TRBV3-2|TRBJ1-2|.|.
TGTGCCAGCAGCCAAGGGGCGGGGGGCGCCTATGGCTACACCTTC
CASSQGAGGAYGYTF
>TRBV28|TRBJ2-7|.|.
TGTGCCAGCAGTCTGTTCGCCAGAGCTCGGCGATTCGAGCAGTACTTC
CASSLFARARRFEQYF
>TRBV7-9|TRBJ2-7|TRBD1|.
TGTGCCAGCAGCCCCCGGGACAGGACCCACGAGCAGTACTTC
CASSPRDRTHEQYF
>TRBV20-1|TRBJ2-1|TRBD2|.
TGCAGTGCTAGTCGGACTAGCGGGTACATTTCCTACAATGAGCAGTTCTTC
CSASRTSGYISYNEQFF
>TRBV6-2/TRBV6-3|TRBJ1-5|TRBD1|.
TGTGCCAGCAGTTCTCCGGGACAGGGGGTTCAGCCCCAGCATTTT
CASSSPGQGVQPQHF
>TRBV7-9|TRBJ2-1|TRBD2|.
TGTGCCAGCAGCTTTACCCCCGGGACTACCGACAATGAGCAGTTCTTC
CASSFTPGTTDNEQFF
>TRBV3-1/TRBV3-2|TRBJ2-7|.|.
TGTGCCAGCAGCCAAGATCTGCCCGACAGCACAGAGCAGTACTTC
CASSQDLPDSTEQYF
>TRBV27|TRBJ2-7|.|.
TGTGCCAGCAGTTTATACCTTCTGGGGGAGGAAGAGCAGTACTTC
CASSLYLLGEEEQYF
>TRBV27|TRBJ2-4|.|.
TGTGCCAGCAGTTTTCGAGGACGGGGTGGAACCAAAAACATTCAGTACTTC
CASSFRGRGGTKNIQYF
>TRBV7-8|TRBJ2-7|TRBD1|.
TGTGCCAGCAGCTTAGTCAAGGATGGGACAGGTGCCTACGAGCAGTACTTC
CASSLVKDGTGAYEQYF
>TRBV11-2|TRBJ2-2|.|.
TGTGCCAGCAGCCCCTTTAACACCGGGGAGCTGTTTTTT
CASSPFNTGELFF
>TRBV19|TRBJ1-1|.|.
TGTGCCAGTAGTATAACAGGGTTTACTGAAGCTTTCTTT
CASSITGFTEAFF
>TRBV5-1|TRBJ1-4|TRBD1|.
TGCGCCAGCAGCTCCCAGGGGGCCACTAATGAAAAACTGTTTTTT
CASSSQGATNEKLFF
>TRBV19|TRBJ2-7|TRBD2|.
TGTGCCAGTAGTCCAGGACTAGCGGGATCCTACGAGCAGTACTTC
CASSPGLAGSYEQYF
>TRBV11-2|TRBJ2-1|.|.
TGTGCCAGCAGACGGACGGGCCCTTCTTTTTTTGAGCAGTTCTTC
CASRRTGPSFFEQFF
>TRBV5-4|TRBJ2-5|.|.
TGTGCCAGCAGCCAAGACAGTAACAAAGGCTGGACCCAGTACTTC
CASSQDSNKGWTQYF
>TRBV7-6|TRBJ1-6|TRBD1|.
TGTGCCAGCAGCTTAGTAGCAGGACGTGACAGGGATAATTCACCCCTCCACTTT
CASSLVAGRDRDNSPLHF
>TRBV7-9|TRBJ2-3|.|.
TGTGCCAGCAGCTTCGACCGGAGCACAGATACGCAGTATTTT
CASSFDRSTDTQYF
>TRBV5-1|TRBJ1-6|.|.
TGCGCCAGCAGCATAGGGACACCCGATAATTCACCCCTCCACTTT
CASSIGTPDNSPLHF
>TRBV27|TRBJ2-7|.|once
TGTGCCAGCAGCCCCGGCAGGAAATACTACGAGCAGTACTTC
CASSPGRKYYEQYF
>TRBV14|TRBJ1-1|.|once
TGTGCCAGCAGCCAAGGGACAGCTGGTAGAGCTTTCTTT
CASSQGTAGRAFF
>TRBV9|TRBJ1-1|.|.
TGTGCCAGCAGCGCCAAGGTAATGAACACTGAAGCTTTCTTT
CASSAKVMNTEAFF
>TRBV4-1|TRBJ1-5|TRBD1|.
TGCGCCAGCAGCCGCGGACAGGGGGAAAACCAGCCCCAGCATTTT
CASSRGQGENQPQHF
>TRBV9|TRBJ1-6|.|.
TGTGCCAGCAGCCAGAGGGATTCACCCCTCCACTTT
CASSQRDSPLHF
>TRBV2|TRBJ1-2|.|.
TGTGCCAGCAGTCTAACTAACGGAGGGTATGGCTACACCTTC
CASSLTNGGYGYTF
>TRBV3-1/TRBV3-2|TRBJ1-6|.|.
TGTGCCAGCAGCCGCGAGACAGGTTTTCTTAATTCACCCCTCCACTTT
CASSRETGFLNSPLHF
>TRBV10-2|TRBJ2-1|.|.
TGCGCCAGCAGTGAGATAGTGCAGTTCTTC
CASSEIVQFF
>TRBV4-2|TRBJ1-1|.|.
TGTGCCAGCAGCCAAGATTATTCTGCGGGGAACACTGAAGCTTTCTTT
CASSQDYSAGNTEAFF
>TRBV7-9|TRBJ1-4|.|.
TGTGCCAGCAGCCGACTCACGGGGGTTAGCGGTGAAAAACTGTTTTTT
CASSRLTGVSGEKLFF
>TRBV27|TRBJ1-4|.|once
TGTGCCAGCAGTAAAGGGAGCGGGTTGGGTGAAAAACTGTTTTTT
CASSKGSGLGEKLFF
>TRBV2|TRBJ1-1|TRBD1|.
TGTGCCAGTAAGACAGGGAGAGACACTGAAGCTTTCTTT
CASKTGRDTEAFF